This entry lists 24 T cell receptor beta chains sequenced from one sample in a study of beta chain features in type 1 diabetes. Study-wide results and caveats: Within each of all four CD4+ subsets, Type 1 diabetes patients had TCRB CDR3s that were moderately but significantly shorter.

These receptors are not linked to any known antigen. TCRB transcripts that were expressed got sequenced, as all of the isolated RNA had been reverse transcribed. The assay was immunoSEQ multiplex PCR, and TCRdb's table has in-frame clones only and misses some. Of a few hundred thousand clones listed, 10% to 15% are singletons. Sequencing was done on a sample of naive CD4+ T cells from blood. These receptor sequences come from a woman aged 18-30 years with type 1 diabetes.

In this sample, this clone turned up a few times. V gene TRBV5-6 combines with J gene TRBJ1-1; D is possibly TRBD1 (6 bases). The germline V gene has CDR1 SGHDT and CDR2 YYEEEE. This CDR3 spans 12 amino acids. V was pared by 3 bases and J by 11 bases, with 14 bases between. The CDR3 DNA sequence: TGTGCCAGCAGCTCGCACAGGGCGTCGGCTTTCTTT. Its translation: CASSSHRASAFF.

This chain uses TRBV30 with TRBJ1-2; D gene ambiguous. In germline, CDR1 is GTSNPN, CDR2 SVGIG (reference sequence). The CDR3 runs 13 residues. The V end was cut by 0 bases, the J end by 4 bases, with 9 bases between. In DNA form, the CDR3 reads TGTGCCTGGAGTGTGAACGTACTCTATGGCTACACCTTC. It codes for CAWSVNVLYGYTF.

This chain uses TRBV10-1 with TRBJ2-7; TRBD1 matches at 7 bases. V lost 6 bases to trimming and J lost 9 bases; unmatched junction nucleotides: 8. Germline lookup yields CDR1 WNHNN and CDR2 SYGVQD (reference sequence). The CDR3 sequence is 12 residues long. The CDR3 region has the DNA TGCGCCAGCAGCGCGACAGGGATCGGGCAGTACTTC. Its translation is CASSATGIGQYF.

The rearrangement joins TRBV6-5 to TRBJ2-3; 7 nucleotides agree with TRBD1. Germline CDR1 and CDR2: MNHEY and SVGAGI. CDR3 size: 15 residues. Trimming took 4 bases from V and 4 from J; bases not matched to a gene: 8. CDR3 protein: CASSLGQGVADTQYF. The CDR3 bases are TGTGCCAGCAGTTTGGGGCAGGGGGTCGCAGATACGCAGTATTTT.

A few counts support this clone. V usage is TRBV6-6 and J usage is TRBJ1-2; possibly TRBD1 for D (6 bases). V was clipped by 6 bases and J by 0 bases, with 17 bases between them. Germline V gives CDR1 MNHNY, CDR2 SVGAGI (reference sequence). CDR3 length: 16 amino acids. CDR3 protein: CASRSGTRKSNYGYTF. CDR3 in DNA: TGTGCCAGCAGATCCGGGACAAGGAAATCTAACTATGGCTACACCTTC.

The chain recombines TRBV30 with TRBJ2-3; perhaps TRBD2 as D (6 bases). The V gene lost 0 bases and the J gene lost 3 bases, with 10 bases spanning the gap. This CDR3 has 14 amino acids. From germline, CDR1 is GTSNPN and CDR2 SVGIG (reference sequence). The CDR3 bases are TGTGCCTGGAGTGTAGGGACTCGTACAGATACGCAGTATTTT. It translates to CAWSVGTRTDTQYF.

The rearrangement uses TRBV7-8 and TRBJ1-1; TRBD1 agrees at 10 bases. The V gene end was trimmed by 5 bases and the J gene end by 0 bases; junction bases not matched to a gene: 3. This CDR3 has 15 residues. CDR1 is SGHVS, CDR2 FQNEAQ, per germline. The CDR3 DNA reads as TGTGCCAGCAGCGGGGGACAGGGGTTGAACACTGAAGCTTTCTTT. Protein product: CASSGGQGLNTEAFF.

This clone was detected a few times. The rearrangement joins TRBV30 to TRBJ1-2; D call uncertain. V was cut by 2 bases and J by 2 bases, with 6 bases left in between. The CDR3 has 12 residues. CDR1 and CDR2 from the germline V gene are GTSNPN and SVGIG (reference sequence). The DNA of the CDR3 is TGTGCCTGGAGTATCCTAAACTATGGCTACACCTTC. Translation gives CAWSILNYGYTF. Supplemented by reference TRBV30 and TRBJ1-2, the full variable domain reads SQTIHQWPATLVQPVGSPLSLECTVEGTSNPNLYWYRQAAGRGLQLLFYSVGIGQISSEVPQNLSASRPQDRQFILSSKKLLLSDSGFYLCAWSILNYGYTFGSGTRLTVV.

This clone has just a few counts. The gene calls are TRBV25-1 and TRBJ1-1; TRBD1 might be the D (6 bases). The V end was cut by 4 bases, the J end by 1 base, with 13 bases between. The germline V gene has CDR1 MGHDK and CDR2 SYGVNS. The CDR3 extends over 15 amino acids. The CDR3 here is CASSALDRQNTEAFF. CDR3 bases: TGTGCCAGCAGTGCCCTGGACAGACAGAACACTGAAGCTTTCTTT.

The chain recombines TRBV7-8 with TRBJ2-4, with D perhaps matching TRBD1 (6 bases). Germline V gene lookup returns CDR1 SGHVS and CDR2 FQNEAQ. Deletions cut 4 bases from V and 0 bases from J, with 13 bases between. CDR3 size: 16 residues. CDR3 nucleotides: TGTGCCAGCAGCTCGTACAGGGTCCCAGCCAAAAACATTCAGTACTTC. The encoded protein is CASSSYRVPAKNIQYF.

The chain carries TRBV19 and TRBJ2-7; weak D call: TRBD1 (6 bases). Germline CDR1 LNHDA, CDR2 SQIVND (reference sequence). The CDR3 is 14 amino acids. Trimming removed 7 bases from V and 4 bases from J, with 17 bases in between. The CDR3 here is CASNPGRGDYEQYF. CDR3 bases: TGTGCCAGTAACCCGGGCAGGGGAGATTACGAGCAGTACTTC. The whole variable domain, remainder taken from reference TRBV19 and TRBJ2-7, is DGGITQSPKYLFRKEGQNVTLSCEQNLNHDAMYWYRQDPGQGLRLIYYSQIVNDFQKGDIAEGYSVSREKKESFPLTVTSAQKNPTAFYLCASNPGRGDYEQYFGPGTRLTVT.

This CDR3 reads CASSEQGAQHF. The CDR3 coding sequence is TGTGCCAGCAGTGAGCAGGGGGCCCAGCATTTT. The chain joins TRBV2 to TRBJ1-5; 7 bases agree with TRBD1. This CDR3 has 11 amino acids. Trimming cost V 3 bases and J 11 bases; bases outside gene matches: 1. Germline CDR1 reads SNHLY; CDR2 reads FYNNEI. The whole variable domain, filled in from reference TRBV2 and TRBJ1-5, reads EPEVTQTPSHQVTQMGQEVILRCVPISNHLYFYWYRQILGQKVEFLVSFYNNEISEKSEIFDDQFSVERPDGSNFTLKIRSTKLEDSAMYFCASSEQGAQHFGDGTRLSIL.

The genes are TRBV27 and TRBJ2-3, with 12 bases identical to TRBD2. The CDR3 has 16 residues. V lost 7 bases, J lost 4 bases, and 9 bases stayed unmatched. The germline gives CDR1 MNHEY, CDR2 SMNVEV (reference sequence). As DNA, the CDR3 is TGTGCCAGCACCAATCTAGGACTAGCGGGGTCAGATACGCAGTATTTT. Residues: CASTNLGLAGSDTQYF.

This clone has more than one count but fewer than ten. The chain joins TRBV7-2 to TRBJ2-5; TRBD1 agrees at 7 bases. V lost 5 bases, J lost 5 bases, and 8 bases stayed unmatched. Germline loops: CDR1 SGHTA, CDR2 FQGNSA. This CDR3 has 14 amino acids. The CDR3 here is CASSLDREGETQYF. CDR3 nucleotide sequence: TGTGCCAGCAGCCTCGACAGGGAAGGGGAGACCCAGTACTTC.

This clone has only a few counts. The chain has TRBV7-2 and TRBJ2-5; weak D call: TRBD1 (5 bases). CDR3 length equals 16 residues. CDR1 is SGHTA and CDR2 is FQGNSA in the germline V gene. The V gene lost 3 bases and the J gene lost 2 bases, with 16 bases spanning the gap. The CDR3, as DNA: TGTGCCAGCAGCTTCAGTCCAGGGTCGATTCAAGAGACCCAGTACTTC. Its translation is CASSFSPGSIQETQYF.

The chain combines TRBV2 with TRBJ2-3, with D possibly matching TRBD2 (6 bases). CDR1 is SNHLY and CDR2 is FYNNEI in the germline V gene. The CDR3 is 14 residues long. The V end was cut by 7 bases, the J end by 1 base, with 12 bases between. The CDR3 DNA reads as TGTGCCAGCACCCGGGAGAGGGGCACAGATACGCAGTATTTT. Its translation: CASTRERGTDTQYF. Full variable domain (rest looked up from reference TRBV2 and TRBJ2-3): EPEVTQTPSHQVTQMGQEVILRCVPISNHLYFYWYRQILGQKVEFLVSFYNNEISEKSEIFDDQFSVERPDGSNFTLKIRSTKLEDSAMYFCASTRERGTDTQYFGPGTRLTVL.

In its sample, this clone was seen a few times. The V gene is TRBV10-3, the J gene TRBJ2-1, with 11 bases matching TRBD2. Losses at the gene ends were 0 bases for V and 3 bases for J; bases not matched to a gene: 4. The CDR3 runs to 17 residues. In germline, CDR1 is ENHRY, CDR2 SYGVKD. The CDR3: CAISESGTSGFYNEQFF. CDR3 DNA sequence: TGTGCCATCAGTGAGTCCGGGACTAGCGGATTCTACAATGAGCAGTTCTTC.

This clone was seen only a few times. This chain joins TRBV29-1 and TRBJ2-7; no definite D call. With 4 bases removed from V and 4 bases from J, the gap between germline ends came to 5 bases. Germline CDR1 reads SQVTM; CDR2 reads ANQGSEA. The CDR3 loop spans 10 amino acids. The CDR3 is CSVGQYEQYF. CDR3 nucleotides: TGCAGCGTTGGGCAGTACGAGCAGTACTTC.

V and J are TRBV9 and TRBJ1-6, with 7 positions matching TRBD1. Germline V CDR1 and CDR2: SGDLS, YYNGEE. Trimming cost V 0 bases and J 10 bases; bases outside gene matches: 4. The CDR3 length is 14 residues. CDR3 region: CASSVETGSSPLHF. The CDR3 nucleotides are TGTGCCAGCAGCGTAGAGACAGGGAGCTCACCCCTCCACTTT. Full variable domain (missing parts from reference TRBV9 and TRBJ1-6): DSGVTQTPKHLITATGQRVTLRCSPRSGDLSVYWYQQSLDQGLQFLIQYYNGEERAKGNILERFSAQQFPDLHSELNLSSLELGDSALYFCASSVETGSSPLHFGNGTRLTVT.

V and J are TRBV28 and TRBJ1-5; D is undetermined. V gave up 2 bases and J gave up 6 bases, with 11 bases separating them. CDR3 length: 14 residues. Germline V gene sequence: CDR1 MDHEN, CDR2 SYDVKM. CDR3 bases: TGTGCCAGCAGTTTAGAATACCGCGGTCAGCCCCAGCATTTT. This encodes CASSLEYRGQPQHF.

This clone has just a few counts. The chain uses TRBV23-1 and TRBJ1-2, with D uncertain. TRBV23-1 carries the ORF label, with uncertain function. Trimming removed 2 bases from V and 2 bases from J, with 15 bases in between. CDR3 length equals 16 residues. The DNA of the CDR3 is TGCGCCAGCAGTCAAGGGCTGTCGGAAAGAAACTATGGCTACACCTTC. Its protein product is CASSQGLSERNYGYTF.

The V gene is TRBV11-1, the J gene TRBJ2-1; weak D call: TRBD2 (5 bases). V was clipped by 3 bases and J by 9 bases, with 21 bases between them. Per germline, CDR1 SGHAT and CDR2 FQDESV (reference sequence). The CDR3 sequence is 16 residues long. Written as DNA, the CDR3 is TGTGCCAGCAGCTTCCGTAGACTCGCGCCGGGGAGTGAGCAGTTCTTC. Translating it yields CASSFRRLAPGSEQFF.

This clone was observed a few times. This chain joins TRBV15 and TRBJ2-1; TRBD2 is a possible D gene (7 bases). Germline values: CDR1 LNHNV, CDR2 YYDKDF (reference sequence). The V and J ends lost 0 bases and 8 bases respectively, with 20 bases between them. The CDR3 covers 17 residues. The CDR3 loop is CATSRDRGGTVVDEQFF. The DNA for the CDR3 is TGTGCCACCAGCAGAGATAGGGGGGGCACGGTGGTCGATGAGCAGTTCTTC.

There are a few counts of this clone. The gene calls are TRBV7-2 and TRBJ2-3; 7 bases are a match to TRBD2. Germline assignment: CDR1 SGHTA and CDR2 FQGNSA. J was trimmed by 7 bases and V by 6 bases; bases with no gene match: 10. The CDR3 is 14 residues long. CDR3 in DNA: TGTGCCAGCAGAGGCGCAGGGCGGGGGAATACGCAGTATTTT. Its protein is CASRGAGRGNTQYF.